The rows below give T cell receptor beta chains drawn from one sample of a study of cytomegalovirus exposure and HLA in healthy donors. The table came from immunoSEQ multiplex PCR; TCRdb's copy has only in-frame clones and leaves some out. Of 200,000 to 250,000 clones listed, approximately 90% are singletons. What was sequenced was PBMCs. The receptor source for this set is a woman aged 18-35 years in good health and CMV-seronegative. CDR3s include the opening cysteine and the closing phenylalanine or tryptophan.

v_call: TRBV4-3; j_call: TRBJ1-4; cdr3_aa: CASSQWTGATNEKLFF
v_call: TRBV27; j_call: TRBJ1-4; cdr3_aa: CASSLLQGAGKLFF
v_call: TRBV6-1; j_call: TRBJ1-5; cdr3_aa: CASRGDRGLYEPQHF
v_call: TRBV27; j_call: TRBJ2-6; cdr3_aa: CASSPWTGLLSGANVLTF
v_call: TRBV10-3; j_call: TRBJ1-2; cdr3_aa: CAISTGQGGGYTF
v_call: TRBV23-1; j_call: TRBJ2-5; cdr3_aa: CASSPVGREETQYF
v_call: TRBV11-3; j_call: TRBJ1-1; cdr3_aa: CASSLGLKAGGTEAFF
v_call: TRBV9; j_call: TRBJ2-3; cdr3_aa: CASSIQLSTDTQYF
v_call: TRBV29-1; j_call: TRBJ2-3; cdr3_aa: CSGTGLAGSTDTQYF
v_call: TRBV6-5; j_call: TRBJ1-1; cdr3_aa: CASSGRGAGNTEAFF
v_call: TRBV29-1; j_call: TRBJ1-1; cdr3_aa: CSVDRGEDTEAFF
v_call: TRBV4-2; j_call: TRBJ1-2; cdr3_aa: CASSQADRGEHGYTF
v_call: TRBV28; j_call: TRBJ1-5; cdr3_aa: CASRTGTGTNQPQHF
v_call: TRBV2; j_call: TRBJ2-3; cdr3_aa: CASSEAWGGAKDTQYF
v_call: TRBV7-2; j_call: TRBJ2-1; cdr3_aa: CASSVDLALLSYNEQFF
v_call: TRBV11-2; j_call: TRBJ2-4; cdr3_aa: CASSLELGVAKNIQYF
v_call: TRBV11-2; j_call: TRBJ2-5; cdr3_aa: CASSPVVDREEETQYF
v_call: TRBV5-4; j_call: TRBJ2-2; cdr3_aa: CASSLVVRAGVTGELFF
v_call: TRBV29-1; j_call: TRBJ1-2; cdr3_aa: CSVEDRGYGYTF
v_call: TRBV2; j_call: TRBJ1-6; cdr3_aa: CASSMQGSYNSPLHF
v_call: TRBV19; j_call: TRBJ2-5; cdr3_aa: CASSRQLQETQYF
v_call: TRBV19; j_call: TRBJ1-1; cdr3_aa: CASRQGSTEAFF
v_call: TRBV30; j_call: TRBJ2-1; cdr3_aa: CAWSATFTGSGSSHEQFF
v_call: TRBV11-2; j_call: TRBJ2-3; cdr3_aa: CASSLGLSTDTQYF
v_call: TRBV4-2; j_call: TRBJ1-2; cdr3_aa: CASRPGTGVGGYTF
v_call: TRBV7-9; j_call: NA; cdr3_aa: CASSSLDRSYEQYF
v_call: TRBV7-9; j_call: TRBJ1-3; cdr3_aa: CASSFNRGFSGNTIYF
v_call: TRBV27; j_call: TRBJ2-7; cdr3_aa: CASSLDRVGQNEQYF
v_call: TRBV11-2; j_call: TRBJ1-1; cdr3_aa: CASSLMGGTEAFF